A selection of T cell receptor beta chains follows, all from one sample in a study of beta chain features in type 1 diabetes. The assay was immunoSEQ multiplex PCR, and TCRdb's table has in-frame clones only and misses some. The sample lists a few hundred thousand clones; about 14% were seen once. Sequencing input: naive CD4+ T cells from blood. The receptor source for this set is a woman under 30 in good health. The CDR3 runs from the conserved cysteine through the conserved F or W. Fields, in order: CDR3 protein, CDR3 DNA, J gene, D gene, V gene, clone size. D genes are given only for firm matches. The listing skips clone size in some rows; elsewhere it reads once, few, many or a size class.

CASSPTGNGYTF	TGTGCCAGCAGCCCCACAGGGAATGGCTACACCTTC	TRBJ1-2	-	TRBV14	-
CASSSHGQGETQYF	TGTGCCAGCAGCTCACACGGACAGGGGGAGACCCAGTACTTC	TRBJ2-5	TRBD1	TRBV7-9	few
CASSPASEYYGYTF	TGTGCCAGCTCACCAGCCAGCGAATACTATGGCTACACCTTC	TRBJ1-2	-	TRBV18	few
CATSRDSPSDEQFF	TGTGCCACCAGCAGAGATTCCCCAAGCGATGAGCAGTTCTTC	TRBJ2-1	-	TRBV15	few
CAWSPELRDRITGELFF	TGTGCCTGGAGTCCAGAGCTGCGGGACAGAATCACCGGGGAGCTGTTTTTT	TRBJ2-2	-	TRBV30	few
CASSPMDRLNTEAFF	TGTGCCAGCAGTCCTATGGACAGGCTGAACACTGAAGCTTTCTTT	TRBJ1-1	TRBD1	TRBV28	few
CAWSVGSRIGQFF	TGTGCCTGGAGTGTAGGCTCGCGGATAGGGCAGTTCTTC	TRBJ2-1	-	TRBV30	-
CAWSVGTPGQPQHF	TGTGCCTGGAGTGTTGGGACTCCCGGTCAGCCCCAGCATTTT	TRBJ1-5	-	TRBV30	-
CAWGRGGLWEQYF	TGTGCCTGGGGCAGGGGAGGGTTGTGGGAGCAGTACTTC	TRBJ2-7	-	TRBV30	-
CASSPTSGSYNEQFF	TGCGCCAGCAGCCCTACTAGCGGGAGCTACAATGAGCAGTTCTTC	TRBJ2-1	TRBD2	TRBV5-1	-
CATSRATSSGRDTGELFF	TGTGCCACCAGCAGAGCAACATCGAGCGGGAGGGACACCGGGGAGCTGTTTTTT	TRBJ2-2	TRBD2	TRBV15	few
CARGTGGRPQHF	TGTGCTAGGGGGACAGGGGGTCGGCCCCAGCATTTT	TRBJ1-5	TRBD1	TRBV2	few
CASSLALPSSAGYTF	TGTGCCAGCAGCTTAGCGCTCCCAAGTAGCGCTGGCTACACCTTC	TRBJ1-2	-	TRBV7-2	-
CASSLSGTTQETQYF	TGTGCCAGCAGTCTCTCCGGGACTACCCAAGAGACCCAGTACTTC	TRBJ2-5	TRBD2	TRBV27	few
CASSEVGTAQETQYF	TGTGCCAGCAGTGAAGTTGGGACAGCCCAAGAGACCCAGTACTTC	TRBJ2-5	TRBD1	TRBV6-1	-
CASSSPPGGYFQYF	TGTGCCAGCAGCTCCCCCCCGGGGGGTTACTTCCAGTACTTC	TRBJ2-5	TRBD2	TRBV7-2	-
CASSLGWRGEQYF	TGTGCCAGCAGCTTAGGTTGGCGAGGAGAGCAGTACTTC	TRBJ2-7	-	TRBV7-9	-
CASSPRQVISNTEAFF	TGTGCCAGCAGCCCCCGACAGGTTATTTCGAACACTGAAGCTTTCTTT	TRBJ1-1	-	TRBV11-2	-
CAWSSPSPDGYEQYF	TGTGCCTGGAGTTCACCGTCCCCCGACGGGTACGAGCAGTACTTC	TRBJ2-7	-	TRBV30	few
CASSRPTGGQETQYF	TGTGCCAGCAGCCGCCCTACAGGGGGTCAAGAGACCCAGTACTTC	TRBJ2-5	TRBD1	TRBV28	few
CASSWSQLAVHNEQFF	TGCGCCAGCAGCTGGTCCCAACTAGCGGTACACAATGAGCAGTTCTTC	TRBJ2-1	TRBD2	TRBV5-1	-
CAWSVSPLYEQYF	TGTGCCTGGAGTGTAAGCCCTCTCTACGAGCAGTACTTC	TRBJ2-7	-	TRBV30	-
CASNVQGGSTDTQYF	TGTGCCAGCAACGTCCAGGGTGGGAGCACAGATACGCAGTATTTT	TRBJ2-3	-	TRBV7-2	-
CASQTGLNEKLFF	TGTGCCAGCCAGACAGGGCTGAATGAAAAACTGTTTTTT	TRBJ1-4	TRBD1	TRBV7-2	few
CASSLAGTGVNTEAFF	TGTGCCAGCAGCTTAGCGGGTACAGGGGTGAACACTGAAGCTTTCTTT	TRBJ1-1	TRBD1	TRBV7-9	-
CASSAAGVETQYF	TGTGCCAGCAGTGCCGCAGGGGTTGAGACCCAGTACTTC	TRBJ2-5	-	TRBV6-6	few
CASSGGNYNEQFF	TGTGCTAGCAGCGGCGGGAATTACAATGAGCAGTTCTTC	TRBJ2-1	-	TRBV7-7	few
CASTPWGAGELFF	TGTGCCAGCACCCCTTGGGGGGCCGGGGAGCTGTTTTTT	TRBJ2-2	-	TRBV7-9	-
CASSRHKETQYF	TGTGCCAGTAGTAGGCACAAAGAGACCCAGTACTTC	TRBJ2-5	-	TRBV19	few
CAWGGQLTYEQYF	TGTGCCTGGGGGGGACAGCTAACCTACGAGCAGTACTTC	TRBJ2-7	TRBD1	TRBV30	-
CASSYVRNPLLEQFF	TGTGCCAGCAGTTACGTCAGGAATCCCCTCCTCGAGCAGTTCTTC	TRBJ2-1	-	TRBV6-5	few
CASNVRGNTEAFF	TGTGCCAGCAACGTCAGGGGGAACACTGAAGCTTTCTTT	TRBJ1-1	-	TRBV27	few
CASRAGNTEAFF	TGTGCCAGCAGGGCAGGGAACACTGAAGCTTTCTTT	TRBJ1-1	-	TRBV2	few
CASSFFSGSYNEQFF	TGTGCCAGCAGTTTCTTTAGCGGCTCCTACAATGAGCAGTTCTTC	TRBJ2-1	-	TRBV2	once
CASSAGYEQYF	TGTGCCAGCAGTGCAGGGTACGAGCAGTACTTC	TRBJ2-7	-	TRBV6-6	-
CASSPHSRAVSNEQFF	TGTGCCAGCAGCCCCCATAGCCGAGCGGTTTCCAATGAGCAGTTCTTC	TRBJ2-1	-	TRBV7-2	-
CASGTLGQFPSTDTQYF	TGCGCCAGCGGTACACTCGGACAGTTCCCTAGCACAGATACGCAGTATTTT	TRBJ2-3	-	TRBV5-1	-
CASSVVPVGGEQYF	TGTGCCAGCAGCGTAGTCCCCGTAGGGGGCGAGCAGTACTTC	TRBJ2-7	-	TRBV9	-
CASSQDAGYNEQFF	TGTGCCAGCAGCCAAGATGCGGGATACAATGAGCAGTTCTTC	TRBJ2-1	-	TRBV4-2	-
CASSLFRPLAGAQEQYF	TGTGCCAGCAGCTTATTCAGACCCCTAGCGGGAGCGCAGGAGCAGTACTTC	TRBJ2-7	TRBD2	TRBV7-2	few
CAISESKRDTQYF	TGTGCCATCAGTGAAAGTAAGAGAGATACGCAGTATTTT	TRBJ2-3	-	TRBV10-3	few
CASSRQGNQETQYF	TGTGCCAGCAGTCGACAGGGGAACCAAGAGACCCAGTACTTC	TRBJ2-5	TRBD1	TRBV6-5	few
CASRASEAGVVHEQYF	TGTGCCAGTAGGGCCTCCGAGGCAGGGGTTGTCCACGAGCAGTACTTC	TRBJ2-7	-	TRBV19	-
CASSSPGLAGGEEQFF	TGTGCCAGCAGCTCCCCGGGACTAGCGGGAGGGGAAGAGCAGTTCTTC	TRBJ2-1	TRBD2	TRBV5-4	once
CASSPAGGQYTGELFF	TGTGCCAGCTCACCCGCCGGGGGACAGTACACCGGGGAGCTGTTTTTT	TRBJ2-2	-	TRBV18	-
CASSLEASGGLTDTQYF	TGTGCCAGCAGCTTAGAGGCTAGCGGGGGCCTCACAGATACGCAGTATTTT	TRBJ2-3	TRBD2	TRBV7-2	few
CASSLDRPNTEAFF	TGCGCCAGCAGCTTGGACAGGCCGAACACTGAAGCTTTCTTT	TRBJ1-1	-	TRBV5-1	-
CASREGPRDNEQFF	TGTGCCAGCAGAGAGGGTCCAAGGGACAATGAGCAGTTCTTC	TRBJ2-1	-	TRBV28	once
CASSPVGLPSGNTIYF	TGTGCCAGCAGCCCCGTGGGGCTACCCTCTGGAAACACCATATATTTT	TRBJ1-3	-	TRBV9	-
CASSLSDGGREYF	TGTGCCAGCAGCCTATCCGACGGGGGACGGGAGTACTTC	TRBJ2-7	-	TRBV7-2	few
CASSLGLGGGEKLFF	TGTGCTAGCAGCTTAGGTCTCGGGGGAGGTGAAAAACTGTTTTTT	TRBJ1-4	-	TRBV7-7	-
CASSFSAGTSPTEAFF	TGCGCCAGCAGCTTTTCGGCAGGCACGTCTCCCACTGAAGCTTTCTTT	TRBJ1-1	-	TRBV5-1	-
CASTRRTRLAGGTDTQYF	TGTGCCAGCACCCGCCGCACTCGACTAGCGGGAGGCACAGATACGCAGTATTTT	TRBJ2-3	TRBD2	TRBV9	few
CASSSSIRNQETQYF	TGTGCCAGCTCTAGCTCCATCCGGAATCAAGAGACCCAGTACTTC	TRBJ2-5	-	TRBV28	few
CMPAGDAEAFF	TGCATGCCCGCGGGGGACGCTGAAGCTTTCTTT	TRBJ1-1	-	TRBV20-1	few